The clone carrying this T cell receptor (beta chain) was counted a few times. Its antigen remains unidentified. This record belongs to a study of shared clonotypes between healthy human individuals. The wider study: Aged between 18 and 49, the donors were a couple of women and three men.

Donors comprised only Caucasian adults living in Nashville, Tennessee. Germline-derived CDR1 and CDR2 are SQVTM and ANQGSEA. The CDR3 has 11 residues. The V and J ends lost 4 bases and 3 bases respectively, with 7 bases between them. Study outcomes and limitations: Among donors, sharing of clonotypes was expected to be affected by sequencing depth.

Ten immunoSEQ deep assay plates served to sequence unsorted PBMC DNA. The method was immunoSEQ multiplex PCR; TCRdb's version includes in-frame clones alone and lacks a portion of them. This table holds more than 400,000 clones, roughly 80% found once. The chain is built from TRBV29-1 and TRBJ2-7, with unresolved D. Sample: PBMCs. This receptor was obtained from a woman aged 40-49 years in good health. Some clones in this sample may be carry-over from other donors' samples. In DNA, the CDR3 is TGCAGCGTTGTGGGGAACTACGAGCAGTACTTC. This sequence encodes CSVVGNYEQYF.